The 25 T cell receptor beta chains presented below share a single source sample, sequenced in a study of blood T cell repertoires in COVID-19. Only in-frame clones appear in the TCRdb table, and some are missing; sequencing was by immunoSEQ multiplex PCR. The sample has around 270,000 clones, about 91% seen once; the top ten hold roughly 2.7%. The source material was peripheral blood. These receptors were taken from a person between 18 and 30 years old with COVID-19, enrolled during active disease.

The chain carries TRBV5-1 and TRBJ2-5; TRBD2 aligns across 10 bases. The CDR3 contains 17 residues. CDR1 SGHRS and CDR2 YFSETQ come from the germline V gene. V lost 1 base, J lost 4 bases, and 10 bases stayed unmatched. The CDR3 reads CASSLLEREGLSETQYF. The CDR3 coding sequence is TGCGCCAGCAGCTTGCTGGAGCGGGAGGGCCTTTCAGAGACCCAGTACTTC. The whole variable domain, remainder taken from reference TRBV5-1 and TRBJ2-5, is KAGVTQTPRYLIKTRGQQVTLSCSPISGHRSVSWYQQTPGQGLQFLFEYFSETQRNKGNFPGRFSGRQFSNSRSEMNVSTLELGDSALYLCASSLLEREGLSETQYFGPGTRLLVL.

The rearrangement links TRBV12-5 to TRBJ2-2, with D perhaps TRBD1 (6 bases). The germline gives CDR1 LGHNT, CDR2 FRNRAP. V was pared by 1 base and J by 7 bases, with 16 bases between. CDR3 size: 16 residues. In nucleotides, the CDR3 is TGTGCTAGTGGTTTGGACAACAGGGAAACTAGCGGGGAGCTGTTTTTT. Protein: CASGLDNRETSGELFF.

V and J are TRBV5-4 and TRBJ2-3; 13 bases match TRBD2. The germline CDR1 and CDR2 sequences are SGHNT and YYREEE (reference sequence). The CDR3 totals 15 residues. Trimming cost V 2 bases and J 5 bases; bases outside gene matches: 2. This CDR3 is CASSFGLAGVDTQYF. CDR3 DNA sequence: TGTGCCAGCAGCTTCGGACTAGCGGGAGTAGATACGCAGTATTTT.

The chain combines TRBV25-1 with TRBJ2-7; 10 positions match TRBD1. The CDR3 is made up of 16 amino acids. Germline loops: CDR1 MGHDK, CDR2 SYGVNS. The J segment lost 2 bases and the V segment lost 7 bases, leaving 11 bases of the junction unmatched. The CDR3, as DNA: TGTGCCAGCATTCCCGGGACAGGGGACGGGCCCTACGAGCAGTACTTC. This encodes CASIPGTGDGPYEQYF.

The chain recombines TRBV9 with TRBJ1-3, with 11 bases that match TRBD1. The DNA matches TRBJ2-2 better at its end, which makes the J call doubtful. Per the germline V gene, CDR1 is SGDLS and CDR2 is YYNGEE. CDR3 size: 16 residues. For the CDR3, the DNA is TGTGCCAGCAGCGTACCGGGACAGGGGGGCACCGGGGAGCTGTTTTTT. This translates into CASSVPGQGGTGELFF.

The chain recombines TRBV7-9 with TRBJ1-2; 11 bases align to TRBD1. The CDR3 covers 19 residues. V shed 0 bases, J shed 3 bases, and the junction held 12 bases outside the gene matches. Germline V gives CDR1 SEHNR, CDR2 FQNEAQ (reference sequence). CDR3 DNA sequence: TGTGCCAGCAGCTTAGCGTCTTTAAGGACAGGGGGCGCTGACTATGGCTACACCTTC. It specifies CASSLASLRTGGADYGYTF.

This clone was seen more than once but under ten times. This chain uses TRBV24-1 with TRBJ1-2; D call uncertain. The V end lost 0 bases, the J end lost 2 bases, and 6 bases lay between the germline ends. Germline CDR1 and CDR2: KGHDR and SFDVKD. There are 14 residues in the CDR3. The CDR3 sequence is CATSDLNTNYGYTF. The DNA of the CDR3 is TGTGCCACCAGTGATTTGAACACCAACTATGGCTACACCTTC.

This rearrangement joins TRBV9 to TRBJ2-7; 9 nucleotides align to TRBD2. The CDR3 has 14 residues. V trimming: 2 bases; J trimming: 0 bases; junction bases outside the gene matches: 0. Germline V gene data show CDR1 as SGDLS and CDR2 as YYNGEE. CDR3 loop: CASSVGLASYEQYF. The DNA of the CDR3 is TGTGCCAGCAGCGTGGGACTAGCCTCCTACGAGCAGTACTTC.

This chain joins TRBV6-5 and TRBJ2-5; weak D call: TRBD1 (5 bases). V was shortened by 1 base and J by 2 bases, with 11 bases between the two germline ends. This CDR3 has 15 residues. The germline V gene has CDR1 MNHEY and CDR2 SVGAGI. The CDR3 region is CASSYFDSVQETQYF. CDR3 nucleotide sequence: TGTGCCAGCAGTTACTTTGACAGCGTACAAGAGACCCAGTACTTC.

This sequence joins TRBV7-9 and TRBJ2-1, with D perhaps TRBD1 (5 bases). V was clipped by 5 bases and J by 6 bases, with 17 bases between them. Germline CDR1 reads SEHNR; CDR2 reads FQNEAQ (reference sequence). The CDR3 spans 15 residues. Here the CDR3 DNA reads TGTGCCAGCAGCCTAGTAGATCCTCAGGGCAATGAGCAGTTCTTC. It is translated as CASSLVDPQGNEQFF.

CDR3 region: CASSESGETQYF. In nucleotides, the CDR3 is TGTGCCAGCAGTGAATCGGGAGAGACCCAGTACTTC. This chain joins TRBV2 and TRBJ2-5; D uncertain. The CDR3 has 12 residues. Germline V gene sequence: CDR1 SNHLY, CDR2 FYNNEI. Deletions cut 2 bases from V and 4 bases from J, with 5 bases between.

The chain uses TRBV28 and TRBJ2-5; 9 bases are shared with TRBD1. The trim removed 2 bases at V and 3 bases at J, leaving 4 bases unmatched. Germline values: CDR1 MDHEN, CDR2 SYDVKM. The CDR3 spans 15 residues. DNA of the CDR3: TGTGCCAGCAGTTTAGGGGGACAGGGAGAAGAGACCCAGTACTTC. It specifies CASSLGGQGEETQYF.

This clone has a handful of counts. The chain joins TRBV9 to TRBJ2-1; 14 bases agree with TRBD2. V gave up 6 bases and J gave up 7 bases; unmatched junction bases: 6. CDR1 is SGDLS, CDR2 YYNGEE, per germline. This CDR3 is 15 amino acids long. DNA of the CDR3: TGTGCCAGCACCATGACTAGCGGGAGGGGGAATGAGCAGTTCTTC. It yields the protein CASTMTSGRGNEQFF. Full variable domain (missing parts from reference TRBV9 and TRBJ2-1): DSGVTQTPKHLITATGQRVTLRCSPRSGDLSVYWYQQSLDQGLQFLIQYYNGEERAKGNILERFSAQQFPDLHSELNLSSLELGDSALYFCASTMTSGRGNEQFFGPGTRLTVL.

The V and J genes are TRBV27 and TRBJ1-6, with D possibly TRBD1 on 5 matching bases. V was cut by 3 bases and J by 6 bases, with 9 bases left in between. CDR1 and CDR2 from the germline V gene are MNHEY and SMNVEV (reference sequence). This CDR3 region has 14 residues. In DNA form, the CDR3 reads TGTGCCAGCAGTTTCGGGGGAAGTAATTCACCCCTCCACTTT. It encodes CASSFGGSNSPLHF.

This chain links TRBV6-5 with TRBJ1-5, with 8 bases identical to TRBD1. J was trimmed by 1 base and V by 5 bases; bases with no gene match: 4. The CDR3 extends over 15 amino acids. Germline CDR1 and CDR2: MNHEY and SVGAGI. CDR3 protein: CASSLTGGSNQPQHF. CDR3 coding DNA: TGTGCCAGCAGTCTTACAGGGGGGAGCAATCAGCCCCAGCATTTT.

The CDR3 bases are TGTGCCAGTACCGCTCTCCCGGGACATGACGGGCAGTTCTTC. Translating gives CASTALPGHDGQFF. This rearrangement joins TRBV19 to TRBJ2-1, with a tentative D call TRBD1 (6 bases). This CDR3 has 14 amino acids. Trimming left V 7 bases short and J 12 bases short, with 22 bases between. The V gene's germline CDR1 is LNHDA and CDR2 SQIVND (reference sequence).

The chain couples TRBV6-1 to TRBJ1-5, with TRBD1 matching over 9 bases. Germline V CDR1 and CDR2: MNHNS, SASEGT. Losses at the gene ends were 1 base for V and 2 bases for J; bases not matched to a gene: 3. This CDR3 spans 16 amino acids. The CDR3 protein is CASSEGTGEGNQPQHF. CDR3 DNA sequence: TGTGCCAGCAGTGAAGGGACAGGGGAGGGCAATCAGCCCCAGCATTTT.

This chain uses TRBV19 with TRBJ1-1; tentative D call: TRBD1 (5 bases). The V and J ends lost 4 bases and 1 base respectively, with 10 bases between them. The germline V gene encodes CDR1 LNHDA and CDR2 SQIVND (reference sequence). This CDR3 is built from 14 residues. CDR3 region: CASSKRDGNTEAFF. As DNA, the CDR3 is TGTGCCAGTAGTAAGCGGGACGGGAACACTGAAGCTTTCTTT.

The CDR3 reads CASSQRWGGQGQETQYF. The DNA for the CDR3 is TGTGCCAGCAGCCAAAGGTGGGGGGGACAGGGCCAAGAGACCCAGTACTTC. This sequence joins TRBV7-9 and TRBJ2-5, with 9 bases fitting TRBD1. The CDR3 is made up of 17 amino acids. Looked up from germline, CDR1 is SEHNR and CDR2 is FQNEAQ (reference sequence). V lost 5 bases, J lost 1 base, and 11 bases stayed unmatched.

The rearrangement joins TRBV19 to TRBJ2-3; D is undetermined. CDR1 LNHDA and CDR2 SQIVND come from the germline V gene (reference sequence). V lost 8 bases, J lost 6 bases, and 15 bases lay in between. The CDR3 has 13 residues. The CDR3, as DNA: TGTGCCAGTGGAACCGGCCCAGGCGATACGCAGTATTTT. As protein: CASGTGPGDTQYF.

The chain links TRBV3-1 (or the pseudogene TRBV3-2) to TRBJ2-1; perhaps TRBD2 as D (5 bases). The germline V gene encodes CDR1 LGHDT and CDR2 YNNKEL (reference sequence). The CDR3 spans 15 residues. V was clipped by 2 bases and J by 1 base, with 9 bases between them. The CDR3 nucleotides are TGTGCCAGCAGCCAAAAGCGGCCTTCCTACAATGAGCAGTTCTTC. Translation gives CASSQKRPSYNEQFF.

The chain is built from TRBV7-2 and TRBJ1-1; 9 bases match TRBD1. V dropped 5 bases and J dropped 3; count of bases not matched to a gene: 16. The germline V gene encodes CDR1 SGHTA and CDR2 FQGNSA. This CDR3 has 18 residues. In nucleotides, the CDR3 is TGTGCCAGCAGCAAAAAGGGAGGACAGGGGTTGCGGGACACTGAAGCTTTCTTT. It encodes CASSKKGGQGLRDTEAFF.

The chain is built from TRBV11-2 and TRBJ1-1; D is possibly TRBD1 (6 bases). Trimming left V 1 base short and J 11 bases short, with 14 bases between. The CDR3 loop spans 13 amino acids. Germline V CDR1 and CDR2: SGHAT, FQNNGV. This chain's CDR3 is CASSLGTEGRAFF. CDR3 sequence (DNA): TGTGCCAGCAGCTTAGGGACAGAGGGGCGGGCTTTCTTT.

This clone appeared once. The chain employs TRBV29-1 and TRBJ2-5, with TRBD1 identical over 8 bases. CDR1 is SQVTM and CDR2 is ANQGSEA in the germline V gene. The CDR3 is 15 residues long. The junction had 10 bases not matched to a gene; V was cut back by 6 bases and J by 1 base. In DNA form, the CDR3 reads TGCAGCGTCATAGGGACGGACAGGGTCCAAGAGACCCAGTACTTC. Translating it yields CSVIGTDRVQETQYF.

This sequence joins TRBV7-9 and TRBJ1-3; TRBD1 agrees at 12 bases. Unmatched junction bases numbered 7, after V lost 6 bases and J lost 4 bases. CDR3 size: 16 residues. Germline CDR1 and CDR2: SEHNR and FQNEAQ (reference sequence). In nucleotides, the CDR3 is TGTGCCAGCAGTCTCGGGACAGGGGGCGAAGGAAACACCATATATTTT. Amino acid sequence: CASSLGTGGEGNTIYF.